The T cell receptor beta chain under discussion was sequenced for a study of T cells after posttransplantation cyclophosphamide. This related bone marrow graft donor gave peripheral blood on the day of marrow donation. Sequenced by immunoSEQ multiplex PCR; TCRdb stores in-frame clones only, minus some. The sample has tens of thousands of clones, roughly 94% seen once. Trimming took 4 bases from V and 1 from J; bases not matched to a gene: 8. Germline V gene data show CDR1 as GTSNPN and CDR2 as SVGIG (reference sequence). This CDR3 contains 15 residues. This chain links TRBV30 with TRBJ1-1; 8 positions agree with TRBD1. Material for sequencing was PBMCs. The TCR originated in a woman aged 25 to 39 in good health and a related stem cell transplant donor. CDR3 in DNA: TGTGCCTGGATGCCCAAGACAGGGGCGAACACTGAAGCTTTCTTT. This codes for CAWMPKTGANTEAFF. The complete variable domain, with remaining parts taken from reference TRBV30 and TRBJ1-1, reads SQTIHQWPATLVQPVGSPLSLECTVEGTSNPNLYWYRQAAGRGLQLLFYSVGIGQISSEVPQNLSASRPQDRQFILSSKKLLLSDSGFYLCAWMPKTGANTEAFFGQGTRLTVV.